Sequencing of this T cell receptor (beta chain) was carried out in a study of CD8+ T cells in alopecia areata (dated by TCRdb to the late 2010s). Regarding the research as a whole: The study used high-throughput TCRbeta sequencing to examine T cell clonal expansion in alopecia areata, in both the C3H/HeJ mouse model and human patients. TCRbeta CDR3 regions were amplified by immunoSEQ multiplex PCR with 35 Vbeta forward and 13 Jbeta reverse primers. RNA was obtained with the PAXgene miRNA kit for fixed scalp, the miRNeasy kit for PBMCs, and the RNeasy kit for mouse skin. Scalp clonality was compared across normal scalp (n=4), patchy alopecia areata scalp (n=8), and alopecia totalis/universalis scalp (n=8). In humans, TCRbeta sequencing was performed on scalp tissue and on sorted CD4+ and CD8+ peripheral blood T cells from healthy controls and from patients with patchy or totalis/universalis alopecia areata.

From cysteine to phenylalanine, the CDR3 is 16 amino acids long. The retained sequence is limited to the CDR3, 48 bases, with the frame set at the first base. CDR1 and CDR2 (SGHNT, YYREEE) derive from the germline V gene (reference sequence). Trimming removed 9 bases from V and 7 bases from J, leaving 28 bases between the germline ends. Study-level results and caveats: Compared with mice, TCR sequences shared between patients were less clear, possibly partly because of HLA diversity across the patient population. Higher clonality and more expanded CD8+ clones were observed in lesional scalp than in normal scalp, particularly in alopecia totalis/universalis, a finding suggestive of antigenic drive. Unlike mouse skin, where gammadelta T cells dominate, normal human skin contains resident alphabeta T cells that get sequenced too, which complicates analysis of the scalp TCR repertoire.

PBMCs were isolated by density centrifugation and stained for CD3, CD4 and CD8, after which CD4+ and CD8+ T cells were sorted on a FACSAria. Scalp biopsies and blood samples were provided by unaffected controls. The protocol used for the library was the immunoSEQ multiplex PCR assay. RNA was extracted from all samples and reverse transcribed into cDNA as template for TCR sequencing. First-strand cDNA was synthesized with SuperScript III using a 2:1 mix of oligo-dT and random hexamers. Amplification bias was assessed with a synthetic immune receptor repertoire, and residual bias was removed computationally. As for how the authors treated the data: Raw reads were preprocessed to remove errors, and CDR3 was defined by IMGT conventions from the conserved cysteine to phenylalanine. Clonality was computed as 1 minus the Shannon entropy, with the entropy normalized by log2 of the number of productive unique TCRs. Whether each scalp clone was CD4 or CD8 was inferred by checking scalp TCRbeta sequences against the CD4 and CD8 repertoires from sorted blood. The table was pulled from immuneACCESS by TCRdb, which kept in-frame rearrangements only. Such tables lose some clones; where checked, under half of the loss comes from unresolved V genes, and the rest has no known cause. The DNA was the basis for D and trimming; V, J and clone size are from that table. The sample table contains under 250,000 clones; only one count was recorded for roughly 56% of them. Around 5% of the sample goes to the ten largest clones.

This clone showed up just a few times. Its cognate antigen has yet to be identified. No clone much larger than this one lies a single base away; base qualities are absent. Sequencing used CD8+ T cells sorted from blood. The sequence came from a human donor in good health. The rearranged segments are TRBV5-4 and TRBJ1-1; a weak D assignment points to TRBD1 (5 bases agree). The CDR3 is CATSEGDGGLGVEAFF. DNA sequence: TGTGCCACTTCAGAAGGGGATGGAGGACTCGGTGTTGAAGCTTTCTTT.